Listed below are T cell receptor beta chains from one sample, sequenced in a study of shared clonotypes between healthy human individuals. Profiled with immunoSEQ multiplex PCR; TCRdb holds only in-frame clones, not every one. The sample lists about 1,500,000 clones; 96% were seen once. What was sequenced was naive CD4+ T cells sorted from blood. Receptor source: a man aged 25 to 40 in good health. The CDR3 runs from the conserved cysteine through the conserved F or W. D genes are given only for firm matches. Clone size is stated in some rows and not others, as once, few, many or a class when expanded.

J | length | size | V | D | DNA | CDR3
TRBJ2-1 | 15 | NA | TRBV18 | TRBD1 | TGTGCCAGCTCACCACCGCGGACAGGGGTCAATGAGCAGTTCTTC | CASSPPRTGVNEQFF
TRBJ2-7 | 19 | NA | TRBV18 | TRBD1 | TGTGCCAGCTCACGAGCCGGGACAGGGGGGAATCGTAAATCCTACGAGCAGTACTTC | CASSRAGTGGNRKSYEQYF
TRBJ2-7 | 11 | NA | TRBV6-6 | NA | TGTGCCAGCAGCTTCACCGGGCTGCAGTACTTC | CASSFTGLQYF
TRBJ2-7 | 13 | NA | TRBV30 | NA | TGTGCCTGGAGTGTGTGGGGAATCGACGAGCAGTACTTC | CAWSVWGIDEQYF
TRBJ1-3 | 13 | once | TRBV5-1 | NA | TGCGCCAGCAGCTTCGGTACTGGAAACACCATATATTTT | CASSFGTGNTIYF
TRBJ2-1 | 17 | NA | TRBV5-4 | TRBD2 | TGTGCCAGCAGCCAGGAGAAGGGACTAGGGTTCTACAATGAGCAGTTCTTC | CASSQEKGLGFYNEQFF
TRBJ2-7 | 11 | NA | TRBV20-1 | NA | TGCAGTGCTAGAGATCCCCCCGAGCAGTACTTC | CSARDPPEQYF
TRBJ2-1 | 18 | NA | TRBV4-1 | TRBD1 | TGCGCCAGCAGCCAAAGACAAGACAGGGAATGGGCCTACAATGAGCAGTTCTTC | CASSQRQDREWAYNEQFF
TRBJ1-2 | 13 | NA | TRBV28 | TRBD1 | TGTGCCAGCAGTGCCAGGGGGCGGACTGGCTACACCTTC | CASSARGRTGYTF
TRBJ1-1 | 14 | NA | TRBV11-2 | NA | TGTGCCAGCAGCTTAGCGGACCTGAACACTGAAGCTTTCTTT | CASSLADLNTEAFF
TRBJ2-6 | 16 | NA | TRBV5-1 | NA | TGCGCCAGCAGCCCGCAACAGTGGTCTGGGGCCAACGTCCTGACTTTC | CASSPQQWSGANVLTF
TRBJ1-2 | 15 | NA | TRBV5-1 | TRBD1 | TGCGCCAGCAGCACTCCGGACAGGCGAGGAGGTGGCTACACCTTC | CASSTPDRRGGGYTF
TRBJ2-1 | 15 | NA | TRBV28 | NA | TGTGCCAGCAGTGCTTCCACAAGCTCCTACAATGAGCAGTTCTTC | CASSASTSSYNEQFF
TRBJ2-1 | 14 | few | TRBV4-1 | NA | TGCGCCAGCAGCCTCGCCGGGACCCCGAATGAGCAGTTCTTC | CASSLAGTPNEQFF
TRBJ1-1 | 14 | NA | TRBV5-1 | NA | TGCGCCAGCAGCTTGTCTGGGGAGAACACTGAAGCTTTCTTT | CASSLSGENTEAFF
TRBJ2-1 | 14 | NA | TRBV7-9 | TRBD2 | TGTGCCAGCAGTAGCGGGAGGGCCACAGATGAGCAGTTCTTC | CASSSGRATDEQFF
TRBJ1-1 | 12 | NA | TRBV19 | NA | TGTGCCAGTAGTACCCTATTCTCTGAAGCTTTCTTT | CASSTLFSEAFF
TRBJ1-5 | 12 | NA | TRBV27 | NA | TGTGCCAGCAGTATCCCGGGACAAACGCAGCATTTT | CASSIPGQTQHF
TRBJ2-1 | 16 | NA | TRBV19 | TRBD1 | TGTGCCAGTAGTCCGGACAGGGCTAACTCCTACAATGAGCAGTTCTTC | CASSPDRANSYNEQFF
TRBJ2-7 | 15 | NA | TRBV19 | TRBD2 | TGTGCCAGTAGTGCGTCACTAGCGGGATCCTACGAGCAGTACTTC | CASSASLAGSYEQYF
TRBJ2-5 | 15 | once | TRBV10-1 | NA | TGCGCCAGCAGTGAGTGGCAGGGGAAACGAGAGACCCAGTACTTC | CASSEWQGKRETQYF
TRBJ1-1 | 16 | NA | TRBV5-1 | NA | TGCGCCAGCAGCTCCTCCAATCAGGGGACCCACACTGAAGCTTTCTTT | CASSSSNQGTHTEAFF
TRBJ2-7 | 16 | NA | TRBV5-1 | TRBD1 | TGCGCCAGCAGCACCGGACAGGGAGTGATCGCCTACGAGCAGTACTTC | CASSTGQGVIAYEQYF
TRBJ2-7 | 15 | NA | TRBV28 | NA | TGTGCCAGCAGTTTATCGGAGAGGACTCCCTACGAGCAGTACTTC | CASSLSERTPYEQYF
TRBJ1-5 | 15 | NA | TRBV5-5 | NA | TGTGCCAGCAGCCCAGGACTCTATGGCAATCAGCCCCAGCATTTT | CASSPGLYGNQPQHF
TRBJ2-5 | 16 | NA | TRBV6-5 | NA | TGTGCCAGCAGTTACATGGCTAGCGATAGTCAAGGGACCCAGTACTTC | CASSYMASDSQGTQYF
TRBJ1-2 | 12 | NA | TRBV28 | NA | TGTGCCAGCAGTTTCCTGAACTATGGCTACACCTTC | CASSFLNYGYTF
TRBJ1-1 | 15 | NA | TRBV6-6 | TRBD1 | TGTGCCAGCAGCACGAGGACAGGGAGGTACACTGAAGCTTTCTTT | CASSTRTGRYTEAFF
TRBJ1-1 | 14 | NA | TRBV19 | NA | TGTGCCAGTAGTCAGGATATGCCCCTCACTGAAGCTTTCTTT | CASSQDMPLTEAFF
TRBJ2-3 | 11 | NA | TRBV20-1 | NA | TGCAGTCCTAGCGTACCAGATACGCAGTATTTT | CSPSVPDTQYF
TRBJ2-7 | 17 | NA | TRBV19 | TRBD1 | TGTGCCAGTAGTATAGATCATAGAATGACAGGGGGCCACGAGCAGTACTTC | CASSIDHRMTGGHEQYF
TRBJ2-1 | 16 | NA | TRBV5-4 | TRBD2 | TGTGCCAGCAGCCCCCCCGGGACTAGCGGGGAGGGTGAGCAGTTCTTC | CASSPPGTSGEGEQFF
TRBJ1-2 | 14 | NA | TRBV19 | NA | TGTGCCAGTAGTTTGGGCACAATTAACTATGGCTACACCTTC | CASSLGTINYGYTF
TRBJ2-1 | 15 | NA | TRBV5-4 | TRBD2 | TGTGCCAGCAGCGCTGGGGTAGCGGGAGGCAATGAGCAGTTCTTC | CASSAGVAGGNEQFF
TRBJ2-3 | 14 | NA | TRBV28 | NA | TGTGCCAGCAGTTCAAATCCTAGCACAGATACGCAGTATTTT | CASSSNPSTDTQYF
TRBJ2-2 | 17 | NA | TRBV18 | NA | TGTGCCAGCTCACCGCAACCCGGGACTCAGAACACCGGGGAGCTGTTTTTT | CASSPQPGTQNTGELFF
TRBJ2-2 | 16 | NA | TRBV10-3 | NA | TGTGCCGCCAGAGGGGGAGGACGGACGAACACCGGGGAGCTGTTTTTT | CAARGGGRTNTGELFF
TRBJ1-4 | 15 | NA | TRBV18 | NA | TGTGCCAGCTCACCACAGGGGATGACTAATGAAAAACTGTTTTTT | CASSPQGMTNEKLFF
TRBJ2-1 | 17 | once | TRBV11-2 | TRBD1 | TGTGCCAGCAGCACGGACAGGCTGAAAAGCTCCTACAATGAGCAGTTCTTC | CASSTDRLKSSYNEQFF
TRBJ2-7 | 13 | NA | TRBV5-6 | NA | TGTGCCAGCAGCTACCCCTCCTCCTACGAGCAGTACTTC | CASSYPSSYEQYF
TRBJ1-4 | 15 | NA | TRBV6-4 | TRBD1 | TGTGCCAGCACCCCGCCCGGGACAGGGAATGAAAAACTGTTTTTT | CASTPPGTGNEKLFF
TRBJ2-1 | 17 | once | TRBV30 | TRBD2 | TGTGCCTGGGGAAATACATGGACTAGCGGGAGTGGCGATGAGCAGTTCTTC | CAWGNTWTSGSGDEQFF
TRBJ2-2 | 16 | once | TRBV7-8 | NA | TGTGCCAGCAGCTTAAAGGGTGGAGTTTTTAACGGGGAGCTGTTTTTT | CASSLKGGVFNGELFF
TRBJ1-3 | 15 | NA | TRBV30 | NA | TGTGCCTGGAGCCTGAGGGCCGGGGCTGGAAACACCATATATTTT | CAWSLRAGAGNTIYF
TRBJ2-2 | 15 | NA | TRBV9 | NA | TGTGCCAGCAGCGTAGTGGGGACGAACACCGGGGAGCTGTTTTTT | CASSVVGTNTGELFF